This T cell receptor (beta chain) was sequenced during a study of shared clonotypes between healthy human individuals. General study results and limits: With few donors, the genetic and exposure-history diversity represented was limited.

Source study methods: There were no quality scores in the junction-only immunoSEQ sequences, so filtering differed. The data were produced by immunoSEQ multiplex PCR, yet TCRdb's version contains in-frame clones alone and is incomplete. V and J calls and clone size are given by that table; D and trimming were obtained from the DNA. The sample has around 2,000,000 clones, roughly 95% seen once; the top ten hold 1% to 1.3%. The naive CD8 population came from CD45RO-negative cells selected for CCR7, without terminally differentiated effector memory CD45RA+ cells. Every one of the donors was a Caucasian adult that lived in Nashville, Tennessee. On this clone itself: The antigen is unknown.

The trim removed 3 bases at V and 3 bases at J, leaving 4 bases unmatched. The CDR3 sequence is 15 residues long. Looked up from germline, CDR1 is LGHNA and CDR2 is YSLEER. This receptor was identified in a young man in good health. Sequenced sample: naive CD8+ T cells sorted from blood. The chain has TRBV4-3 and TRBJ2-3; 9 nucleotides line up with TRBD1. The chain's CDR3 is CASSHDRGWTDTQYF. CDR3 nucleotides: TGCGCCAGCAGCCATGACAGGGGGTGGACAGATACGCAGTATTTT.